Below, 24 T cell receptor beta chains from the same sample are listed, as sequenced in a study of blood T cell repertoires in COVID-19. Assay: immunoSEQ multiplex PCR; the TCRdb copy retains only in-frame clones and omits some. The profile shows roughly 270,000 clones, roughly 86% of them singletons. The sequencing sample was made of peripheral blood. All receptors derive from a man in his late teens or twenties with active or convalescent COVID-19.

The chain employs TRBV11-2 and TRBJ2-5; no clear D gene. With 0 bases removed from V and 2 bases from J, the gap between germline ends came to 10 bases. CDR3 length: 15 amino acids. Germline V gives CDR1 SGHAT, CDR2 FQNNGV. DNA for the CDR3: TGTGCCAGCAGCTTAGAACTCCTCCGGCAAGAGACCCAGTACTTC. The encoded protein is CASSLELLRQETQYF.

V and J are TRBV5-1 and TRBJ2-1, with TRBD2 identical over 7 bases. CDR3 length: 15 amino acids. V gave up 6 bases and J gave up 4 bases; unmatched junction bases: 10. Germline-derived CDR1 and CDR2 are SGHRS and YFSETQ. The CDR3 nucleotides are TGCGCCAGCACCATGGGCCTAGCGGAGTACAATGAGCAGTTCTTC. It encodes CASTMGLAEYNEQFF.

In DNA, the CDR3 is TGCAGCGTTGGGCCGGGACAGATCACAGATACGCAGTATTTT. This codes for CSVGPGQITDTQYF. V is TRBV29-1 and J is TRBJ2-3, with TRBD1 identical over 7 bases. Germline V lookup: CDR1 SQVTM, CDR2 ANQGSEA. CDR3 size: 14 residues. The J segment lost 2 bases and the V segment lost 4 bases, leaving 6 bases of the junction unmatched.

This clone has only one observation. The rearrangement links TRBV18 to TRBJ2-7; 9 nucleotides agree with TRBD2. Germline CDR1 reads KGHSH; CDR2 reads LQKENI. V gave up 3 bases and J gave up 3 bases; unmatched junction bases: 6. The CDR3 runs to 15 residues. The CDR3, as DNA: TGTGCCAGCTCACCCTACGCTAGCGGGGACTACGAGCAGTACTTC. Translated: CASSPYASGDYEQYF. Variable domain in full (rest from reference TRBV18 and TRBJ2-7): NAGVMQNPRHLVRRRGQEARLRCSPMKGHSHVYWYRQLPEEGLKFMVYLQKENIIDESGMPKERFSAEFPKEGPSILRIQQVVRGDSAAYFCASSPYASGDYEQYFGPGTRLTVT.

The chain has TRBV29-1 and TRBJ1-6, with unresolved D. Between the trimmed V and J ends, which lost 4 bases and 4 bases, there was a span of 8 bases. Germline V gene data show CDR1 as SQVTM and CDR2 as ANQGSEA. The CDR3 length is 13 residues. The CDR3 reads CSVAQAYNSPLHF. The CDR3 bases are TGCAGCGTTGCCCAGGCTTATAATTCACCCCTCCACTTT.

J is TRBJ1-3 and V is TRBV5-1; D unclear. This CDR3 region has 14 residues. Germline V gene sequence: CDR1 SGHRS, CDR2 YFSETQ. The V end lost 0 bases, the J end lost 1 base, and 5 bases lay between the germline ends. CDR3 loop: CASSLDTSGNTIYF. The CDR3 coding sequence is TGCGCCAGCAGCTTGGACACATCTGGAAACACCATATATTTT.

This clone was counted once. This chain's CDR3 is CASSTTGGRNTEAFF. CDR3 DNA sequence: TGTGCCAGCAGCACAACTGGGGGCCGGAACACTGAAGCTTTCTTT. This sequence joins TRBV7-8 and TRBJ1-1, with D tentatively TRBD1 (6 bases). V dropped 5 bases and J dropped 1 base, with 14 bases sitting between them. Per the germline V gene, CDR1 is SGHVS and CDR2 is FQNEAQ. The CDR3 covers 15 residues.

This chain uses TRBV6-5 with TRBJ1-4; possibly TRBD1 for D (5 bases). CDR3 length: 16 amino acids. CDR1 and CDR2 (germline): MNHEY, SVGAGI. Trimming removed 1 base at V and 3 bases at J, with 12 bases between. The CDR3 spells CASSYFQGSANEKLFF. CDR3 bases: TGTGCCAGCAGTTACTTTCAGGGTTCGGCTAATGAAAAACTGTTTTTT.

The chain employs TRBV9 and TRBJ1-3; TRBD1 matches at 11 bases. Germline V lookup: CDR1 SGDLS, CDR2 YYNGEE. The CDR3 sequence is 15 residues long. V was pared by 6 bases and J by 3 bases, with 5 bases of the junction left unmatched. CDR3 bases: TGTGCCAGCAAAGCGGGGACAGGGGGTGGAAACACCATATATTTT. As protein: CASKAGTGGGNTIYF.

The genes are TRBV9 and TRBJ2-1, with 9 bases matching TRBD2. Germline loops: CDR1 SGDLS, CDR2 YYNGEE. V was pared by 1 base and J by 10 bases, with 9 bases of the junction left unmatched. The CDR3 loop spans 15 amino acids. The CDR3 spells CASSVQAGGSVEQFF. CDR3 sequence (DNA): TGTGCCAGCAGCGTACAGGCGGGGGGGTCGGTAGAGCAGTTCTTC.

The table lists this clone with a few counts. The CDR3 loop is CASSPGQGMAEYGYTF. The CDR3 DNA reads TGCGCCAGCAGCCCGGGACAGGGTATGGCCGAGTATGGCTACACCTTC. This sequence joins TRBV4-3 and TRBJ1-2, with 9 bases fitting TRBD1. Germline V gene sequence: CDR1 LGHNA, CDR2 YSLEER. The CDR3 length is 16 residues. The V segment lost 4 bases and the J segment 5 bases; nucleotides outside the gene matches: 11.

The chain links TRBV13 to TRBJ1-2; 11 bases are shared with TRBD1. This CDR3 contains 16 residues. Germline V gene data show CDR1 as PRHDT and CDR2 as FYEKMQ (reference sequence). V was pared by 5 bases and J by 3 bases, with 8 bases of the junction left unmatched. The CDR3 here is CASSNRDRGFDYGYTF. CDR3 sequence (DNA): TGTGCCAGCAGCAACAGGGACAGGGGGTTTGACTATGGCTACACCTTC.

This sequence joins TRBV4-3 and TRBJ2-7, with D hard to call. Germline assignment: CDR1 LGHNA and CDR2 YSLEER. V shed 3 bases and J shed 6 bases, with 9 bases lying between them. This CDR3 contains 12 residues. CDR3 protein: CASSQRQGEQYF. For the CDR3, the DNA is TGCGCCAGCAGCCAGCGACAAGGCGAGCAGTACTTC.

The chain joins TRBV10-3 to TRBJ1-2; 8 nucleotides agree with TRBD1. This CDR3 is built from 17 residues. The V and J ends lost 2 bases and 4 bases, in that order; junction bases with no gene match: 12. Germline-derived CDR1 and CDR2 are ENHRY and SYGVKD. The CDR3: CAISEEVQGARSYGYTF. The CDR3 nucleotides read TGTGCCATCAGTGAGGAGGTCCAGGGGGCACGGAGCTATGGCTACACCTTC.

The V call is TRBV7-8, the J call TRBJ1-4, with unresolved D. CDR1 SGHVS and CDR2 FQNEAQ come from the germline V gene. V dropped 5 bases and J dropped 1 base, with 11 bases sitting between them. The CDR3 contains 15 residues. The CDR3 here is CASSPQRVTNEKLFF. The CDR3 DNA sequence: TGTGCCAGCAGCCCACAGCGGGTAACTAATGAAAAACTGTTTTTT. The whole variable domain, remainder taken from reference TRBV7-8 and TRBJ1-4, is GAGVSQSPRYKVAKRGQDVALRCDPISGHVSLFWYQQALGQGPEFLTYFQNEAQLDKSGLPSDRFFAERPEGSVSTLKIQRTQQEDSAVYLCASSPQRVTNEKLFFGSGTQLSVL.

The J gene is TRBJ2-6, the V gene TRBV27; D possibly corresponds to TRBD1 (5 bases). The CDR3 consists of 16 residues. Between the trimmed V and J ends, which lost 4 bases and 1 base, there was a span of 11 bases. The germline V gene encodes CDR1 MNHEY and CDR2 SMNVEV (reference sequence). This CDR3 reads CASSSPRVSGANVLTF. DNA of the CDR3: TGTGCCAGCAGTTCTCCCAGGGTGTCTGGGGCCAACGTCCTGACTTTC.

Notes on this clone: One end of the junction fails to match germline, which may point to a read error. The chain couples TRBV19 to TRBJ1-5, with a tentative D call TRBD1 (6 bases). This CDR3 has 13 amino acids. Germline lookup yields CDR1 LNHDA and CDR2 SQIVND (reference sequence). The CDR3 is CASSPQGNEPQHF. DNA for the CDR3: TGTGCCAGTAGCCCACAGGGCAATGAGCCCCAGCATTTT. The variable domain in full, with the rest retrieved from reference TRBV19 and TRBJ1-5, is DGGITQSPKYLFRKEGQNVTLSCEQNLNHDAMYWYRQDPGQGLRLIYYSQIVNDFQKGDIAEGYSVSREKKESFPLTVTSAQKNPTAFYLCASSPQGNEPQHFGDGTRLSIL.

V usage is TRBV27 and J usage is TRBJ2-5, with 10 positions matching TRBD2. The CDR3 is 15 amino acids. The V and J ends lost 10 bases and 4 bases, in that order; junction bases with no gene match: 12. The germline V gene encodes CDR1 MNHEY and CDR2 SMNVEV (reference sequence). The CDR3 bases are TGTGCCACCGGGTGGGGTAGCGGGGGGAGAGAGACCCAGTACTTC. As protein: CATGWGSGGRETQYF.

This rearrangement joins TRBV10-3 to TRBJ1-2; TRBD1 agrees at 7 bases. The CDR3 sequence is 13 residues long. V lost 0 bases to trimming and J lost 5 bases; unmatched junction nucleotides: 0. Germline V gene data show CDR1 as ENHRY and CDR2 as SYGVKD. The CDR3 protein is CAISESTGYGYTF. For the CDR3, the DNA is TGTGCCATCAGTGAGTCGACAGGGTATGGCTACACCTTC.

This clone has a single count. The rearrangement uses TRBV19 and TRBJ2-4, with TRBD2 identical over 9 bases. J was trimmed by 9 bases and V by 5 bases; bases with no gene match: 11. CDR1 is LNHDA and CDR2 is SQIVND in the germline V gene (reference sequence). The length of the CDR3 is 15 residues. DNA of the CDR3: TGTGCCAGTAGTCCGCAGACTAGCGGTTGGGGCATTCAGTACTTC. Translating it yields CASSPQTSGWGIQYF. Based on the CDR3 plus reference TRBV19 and TRBJ2-4, the full variable domain is DGGITQSPKYLFRKEGQNVTLSCEQNLNHDAMYWYRQDPGQGLRLIYYSQIVNDFQKGDIAEGYSVSREKKESFPLTVTSAQKNPTAFYLCASSPQTSGWGIQYFGAGTRLSVL.

The gene calls are TRBV5-4 and TRBJ1-4, with D possibly matching TRBD1 (6 bases). The CDR3 covers 16 residues. Germline V gene sequence: CDR1 SGHNT, CDR2 YYREEE (reference sequence). V was trimmed by 2 bases and J by 8 bases, leaving 19 bases between them. CDR3 in amino acids: CASSFYEGGPQEKLFF. In DNA form, the CDR3 reads TGTGCCAGCAGCTTTTACGAGGGGGGGCCACAGGAAAAACTGTTTTTT.

The V call is TRBV6-4, the J call TRBJ2-3; 8 nucleotides agree with TRBD1. The CDR3 runs 16 residues. In germline, CDR1 is MRHNA, CDR2 SNTAGT. J was trimmed by 6 bases and V by 0 bases; bases with no gene match: 8. This CDR3 reads CASSDSNRGIGDTQYF. The CDR3 nucleotides read TGTGCCAGCAGTGACTCCAACAGGGGGATAGGGGATACGCAGTATTTT.

V and J are TRBV19 and TRBJ2-2; D is unclear. Germline assignment: CDR1 LNHDA and CDR2 SQIVND (reference sequence). Trimming left V 7 bases short and J 5 bases short, with 5 bases between. The CDR3 contains 11 residues. DNA for the CDR3: TGTGCCAGTACTTCGACCGGGGAGCTGTTTTTT. Amino acids: CASTSTGELFF.

J is TRBJ1-1 and V is TRBV6-2 or TRBV6-3; D is unresolved. This CDR3 has 13 residues. Trimming stripped 0 bases from V and 7 bases from J, with 9 bases between. Per the germline V gene, CDR1 is MNHEY and CDR2 is SVGEGT. CDR3: CASSYSVFGEAFF. CDR3 DNA sequence: TGTGCCAGCAGTTACTCGGTTTTCGGTGAAGCTTTCTTT.